This TCR beta chain came from a study of blood T cell repertoires in COVID-19. On the study more broadly: The United States, Italy and Spain were the sources of the acute and convalescent COVID-19 samples. From T cells, B-cell-depleted T cells, or PBMCs came the material, which was cDNA or gDNA.

The CDR3 is 13 amino acids. V lost 4 bases to trimming and J lost 10 bases, with 15 bases between them. Germline V gene data show CDR1 as SGDLS and CDR2 as YYNGEE. Profiling relied on immunoSEQ multiplex PCR, and the TCRdb table lists in-frame clones only, not all of them. The sample lists some 230,000 clones, roughly 84% occurring once. The receptor's source is a woman aged 60-75 years who had recovered from COVID-19. Material for sequencing was peripheral blood. The rearrangement uses TRBV9 and TRBJ2-1; D is unclear. This CDR3 is CASSPLSRSEQFF. CDR3 DNA sequence: TGTGCCAGCAGCCCCCTATCCAGGTCGGAGCAGTTCTTC.